The clone carrying this T cell receptor beta chain was observed a few times. The PCR made use of 60 Vbeta and 13 Jbeta primers. The data were produced by immunoSEQ multiplex PCR, yet TCRdb's version contains in-frame clones alone and is incomplete. The sample carries 180,000 or so clones, under 90% recorded once. This CDR3 region has 15 residues. With 1 base clipped from V and 1 base from J, the junction kept 3 bases outside the gene matches. CDR1 MNHEY and CDR2 SVGAGI come from the germline V gene. These data come from a study of cytomegalovirus exposure and HLA in healthy donors. The sequencing input was PBMCs. This sequence was found in a boy between 2 and 10 years old in good health and CMV-seronegative. The V and J genes are TRBV6-5 and TRBJ1-1, with 7 bases lining up with TRBD1. In nucleotides, the CDR3 is TGTGCCAGCAGTTACTTCACAGGGGCGAACACTGAAGCTTTCTTT. Amino acids: CASSYFTGANTEAFF.